The following is a TCR beta chain sequence with its context. These data belong to a study of OX40 agonist ivuxolimab in advanced cancers. Using immunoSEQ multiplex PCR, the repertoire was profiled, and TCRdb retains in-frame clones only, with some absent. The table records 34,000 or so clones, about 76% of them present only once. The clonotype comes from an adult with an advanced solid tumor such as melanoma, head and neck, liver or kidney cancer. The sequenced sample was CD4+ or CD8+ T cells sorted from blood, obtained in a trial of the OX40 agonist ivuxolimab.

CDR3 sequence reads: CASSETSVGGTQYF. The CDR3 region has the DNA TGCGCCAGCAGCGAAACTAGCGTCGGGGGGACCCAGTACTTC. V usage is TRBV5-1 and J usage is TRBJ2-5; 7 bases map to TRBD2. Looked up from germline, CDR1 is SGHRS and CDR2 is YFSETQ. This CDR3 has 14 residues. The J segment lost 7 bases and the V segment lost 4 bases, leaving 10 bases of the junction unmatched. The variable domain in full, completed from reference TRBV5-1 and TRBJ2-5, reads KAGVTQTPRYLIKTRGQQVTLSCSPISGHRSVSWYQQTPGQGLQFLFEYFSETQRNKGNFPGRFSGRQFSNSRSEMNVSTLELGDSALYLCASSETSVGGTQYFGPGTRLLVL.